What follows is one TCR beta chain and its context. Profiling relied on immunoSEQ multiplex PCR, and the TCRdb table lists in-frame clones only, not all of them. This sample has nearly 200,000 clones, with 80% to 90% found just once. These data are taken from a study of blood T cell repertoires in COVID-19. Germline V gives CDR1 KGHSH, CDR2 LQKENI. This CDR3 is 14 amino acids long. The V end was cut by 3 bases, the J end by 0 bases, with 8 bases between. Sequencing input: peripheral blood. The V gene is TRBV18, the J gene TRBJ1-1; perhaps TRBD1 as D (6 bases). This clonotype originated in a woman in her 70s with active or convalescent COVID-19. The CDR3 protein is CASSPQGLNTEAFF. As DNA, the CDR3 is TGTGCCAGCTCACCGCAGGGGTTGAACACTGAAGCTTTCTTT.